A single sample gave rise to the 24 T cell receptor beta chains below, sequenced in a study of response to subunit inactivated influenza vaccine. A single record per CDR3 protein comes from TCRdb applying MiXCR to the RT-PCR reads. The profile shows fewer than 600,000 distinct CDR3 sequences, 6.5% to 8% of them singletons. The specimen comprised PBMCs from blood, sampled roughly 24 months after vaccination. The receptors were sampled from a man aged 50-75 years who received an inactivated influenza vaccine.

In its sample, this clonotype was seen a few times. The J gene is TRBJ1-5, the V gene TRBV10-3; D is unclear. The germline CDR1 and CDR2 sequences are ENHRY and SYGVKD. CDR3 length: 12 residues. The ends were cut back, 3 bases at V and 2 bases at J, with 2 bases in the middle. The CDR3 nucleotides read TGTGCCATCAGTGACGGCAATCAGCCCCAGCATTTT. This translates into CAISDGNQPQHF.

The table lists this clonotype with a few counts. Relative to the germline gene, one junction end is altered; a read error may explain this. The chain couples TRBV7-7 to TRBJ2-5; 11 bases are shared with TRBD1. Germline values: CDR1 SSHAT, CDR2 FNYEAQ (reference sequence). The CDR3 extends over 13 amino acids. This CDR3 reads CASSSGQGAPPNF. The CDR3 bases are TGTGCTAGCAGCTCAGGACAGGGGGCGCCCCCGAACTTC. Supplemented by reference TRBV7-7 and TRBJ2-5, the full variable domain reads GAGVSQSPRYKVTKRGQDVTLRCDPISSHATLYWYQQALGQGPEFLTYFNYEAQPDKSGLPSDRFSAERPEGSISTLTIQRTEQRDSAMYRCASSSGQGAPPNFGPGTRLLVL.

The rearrangement uses TRBV6-2 or TRBV6-3 and TRBJ1-2, with D perhaps TRBD1 (5 bases). Germline CDR1 and CDR2: MNHEY and SVGEGT. Trimming took off 0 bases at V and 4 bases at J, with 12 bases between the two ends. There are 15 residues in the CDR3. In DNA, the CDR3 is TGTGCCAGCAGTTACTCGGTCCGGGACGGCTATGGCTACACCTTC. Protein: CASSYSVRDGYGYTF.

The chain uses TRBV20-1 and TRBJ2-3; possible D gene TRBD2, 6 bases. Germline V gene sequence: CDR1 DFQATT, CDR2 SNEGSKA (reference sequence). The CDR3 consists of 15 residues. Trimming removed 3 bases at V and 0 bases at J, with 13 bases between. In DNA form, the CDR3 reads TGCAGTGCTAGTATATCGGGAGCGAGCACAGATACGCAGTATTTT. Its protein is CSASISGASTDTQYF.

The rearrangement links TRBV24-1 to TRBJ2-3; perhaps TRBD1 as D (8 bases). This CDR3 is 16 amino acids long. Trimming removed 4 bases from V and 6 bases from J, with 19 bases in between. CDR1 is KGHDR, CDR2 SFDVKD, per germline. This chain's CDR3 is CATSDGGGTGWDTQYF. In DNA form, the CDR3 reads TGTGCCACCAGTGACGGGGGAGGGACAGGCTGGGATACGCAGTATTTT.

The table lists this clonotype with many counts. V and J are TRBV29-1 and TRBJ2-7; perhaps TRBD1 as D (8 bases). This CDR3 has 14 amino acids. Germline V gives CDR1 SQVTM, CDR2 ANQGSEA. The ends were cut back, 7 bases at V and 0 bases at J, with 16 bases in the middle. Here the CDR3 reads CSALTGGDSYEQYF. The CDR3, as DNA: TGCAGCGCCCTTACAGGGGGGGACTCCTACGAGCAGTACTTC.

Concerning this clonotype itself: At one end, the junction sequence differs from germline, possibly due to a read error. The chain employs TRBV5-1 and TRBJ2-3, with 8 bases identical to TRBD2. Germline V gene sequence: CDR1 SGHRS, CDR2 YFSETQ. This CDR3 region has 15 residues. CDR3 coding DNA: TGCGCCAGCAGCCTTGGCGGGGGGCAGACAGACACGCAGTATTTT. Translating it yields CASSLGGGQTDTQYF.

This clonotype was counted only a few times. The V call is TRBV3-1, the J call TRBJ1-6; 10 bases are shared with TRBD1. Germline values: CDR1 LGHDT, CDR2 YNNKEL (reference sequence). The CDR3 is 14 amino acids. V was clipped by 5 bases and J by 7 bases; unmatched bases: 2. The chain's CDR3 is CASSTTGGNSPLHF. The CDR3 nucleotides read TGTGCCAGCAGCACGACAGGGGGCAATTCACCCCTCCACTTT.

The rearrangement joins TRBV29-1 to TRBJ2-5, with 12 bases lining up with TRBD1. The germline CDR1 and CDR2 sequences are SQVTM and ANQGSEA. The V segment lost 7 bases and the J segment 5 bases; nucleotides outside the gene matches: 8. This CDR3 has 14 amino acids. CDR3 in DNA: TGCAGCGGCGGGGACAGGGGGCCGTGGGAGACCCAGTACTTC. Translating gives CSGGDRGPWETQYF.

Worth noting for this clonotype: The junction shows a germline mismatch at one end, possibly a read error. The chain combines TRBV5-5 with TRBJ2-2; D unclear. The CDR3 is 15 residues long. CDR1 is SGHKS, CDR2 YYEKEE, per germline (reference sequence). CDR3 DNA: TGTGCCAGCAGCTTGGTTGGGGTGGGCACCGAGGAGCTGTTTTTT. It specifies CASSLVGVGTEELFF.

The chain is built from TRBV14 and TRBJ2-1; D gene unclear. In germline, CDR1 is SGHDN, CDR2 FVKESK. The CDR3 is 15 residues long. V was trimmed by 3 bases and J by 0 bases, leaving 9 bases between them. The CDR3 nucleotides read TGTGCCAGCAGCCAGGTACACGGCTCCTACAATGAGCAGTTCTTC. Encoded protein: CASSQVHGSYNEQFF.

The chain uses TRBV9 and TRBJ2-7, with D unresolved. Germline CDR1 SGDLS, CDR2 YYNGEE. The V and J ends lost 0 bases and 0 bases respectively, with 10 bases between them. The CDR3 spans 15 residues. CDR3: CASSVAPYSSYEQYF. The CDR3 nucleotides are TGTGCCAGCAGCGTAGCGCCGTACAGCTCCTACGAGCAGTACTTC.

This clonotype has a handful of counts. Here the CDR3 DNA reads TGTGCCACCAGCCGAGCCGGGACAGCCTACGAGCAGTACTTC. This translates into CATSRAGTAYEQYF. The genes are TRBV15 and TRBJ2-7; 7 nucleotides match TRBD1. Germline CDR1 reads LNHNV; CDR2 reads YYDKDF (reference sequence). The V segment lost 5 bases and the J segment 2 bases; nucleotides outside the gene matches: 6. The CDR3 has 14 residues.

This clonotype was seen ten or more times. CDR3 DNA sequence: TGCAGTGCTCCCGAAAAAGATCAGGGGGTTTGGGATCAGCCCCAGCATTTT. It codes for CSAPEKDQGVWDQPQHF. The chain combines TRBV20-1 with TRBJ1-5, with TRBD1 matching 7 bases. V lost 5 bases and J lost 5; bases outside the gene matches: 18. CDR3 length: 17 amino acids. CDR1 and CDR2 from the germline V gene are DFQATT and SNEGSKA (reference sequence).

There are a few counts of this clonotype. This rearrangement joins TRBV6-2 or TRBV6-3 to TRBJ2-1; TRBD2 aligns across 8 bases. Germline CDR1 and CDR2: MNHEY and SVGEGT. Trimming cost V 6 bases and J 4 bases; bases outside gene matches: 8. This CDR3 comprises 15 residues. CDR3 sequence: CASRDTSGPYNEQFF. CDR3 coding DNA: TGTGCCAGCAGAGATACTAGCGGACCTTACAATGAGCAGTTCTTC.

The rearrangement links TRBV28 to TRBJ2-7; D not resolved. The CDR3 is 15 residues long. Between the trimmed V and J ends, which lost 2 bases and 0 bases, there was a span of 11 bases. The germline CDR1 and CDR2 sequences are MDHEN and SYDVKM. CDR3 sequence reads: CASSLGPKLSYEQYF. In nucleotides, the CDR3 is TGTGCCAGCAGTTTAGGTCCGAAACTCTCCTACGAGCAGTACTTC.

This clonotype was observed a handful of times. The V call is TRBV20-1, the J call TRBJ2-3; perhaps TRBD2 as D (5 bases). Germline V lookup: CDR1 DFQATT, CDR2 SNEGSKA (reference sequence). Trimming shortened V by 0 bases and J by 4 bases, and 14 bases separated the two germline ends. The CDR3 consists of 15 residues. The CDR3 loop reads CSAREGSEWADTQYF. For the CDR3, the DNA is TGCAGTGCTAGAGAGGGGAGCGAATGGGCAGATACGCAGTATTTT.

This clonotype has a handful of counts. The chain is built from TRBV12-3 or TRBV12-4 and TRBJ2-1, with 7 bases fitting TRBD2. The CDR3 consists of 17 residues. J gave up 0 bases and V 6 bases, and 11 bases lay outside the gene matches. The CDR3 sequence is CASSLGGTPSSYNEQFF. The CDR3 DNA sequence: TGTGCCAGCAGCCTCGGGGGGACTCCCAGCTCCTACAATGAGCAGTTCTTC.

The sample holds a few counts of this clonotype. Mismatch with germline at one junction end may stem from a read error. V usage is TRBV29-1 and J usage is TRBJ2-1, with 11 bases lining up with TRBD2. Per germline, CDR1 SQVTM and CDR2 ANQGSEA. CDR3 length: 12 residues. The CDR3 DNA follows: TGCAGCGTTGAAGATCGGGTTAGCGGGAGGGCCTTC. Encoded protein: CSVEDRVSGRAF.

In this sample, this clonotype turned up many times. V usage is TRBV6-2 or TRBV6-3 and J usage is TRBJ2-5; D may be TRBD1 (5 bases). CDR3 size: 13 residues. V was clipped by 6 bases and J by 5 bases, with 13 bases between them. The germline CDR1 and CDR2 sequences are MNHEY and SVGEGT. For the CDR3, the DNA is TGTGCCAGCAGGATCCAGGGTCGCGAGACCCAGTACTTC. Amino acids: CASRIQGRETQYF.

This rearrangement joins TRBV5-1 to TRBJ2-7, with a tentative D call TRBD1 (5 bases). CDR1 and CDR2 (germline): SGHRS, YFSETQ. V was shortened by 0 bases and J by 1 base, with 14 bases between the two germline ends. This CDR3 is built from 16 residues. The CDR3 region is CASSLEAGITSYEQYF. CDR3 coding DNA: TGCGCCAGCAGCTTGGAGGCAGGGATAACGTCCTACGAGCAGTACTTC.

The chain is built from TRBV2 and TRBJ2-7; possibly TRBD2 for D (5 bases). CDR3 size: 14 residues. Deletions cut 3 bases from V and 0 bases from J, with 9 bases between. CDR1 is SNHLY and CDR2 is FYNNEI in the germline V gene. CDR3 DNA sequence: TGTGCCAGCAGTGAGCTCGGGATCTCCTACGAGCAGTACTTC. Translated, it gives CASSELGISYEQYF.

The table lists this clonotype with many counts. V is TRBV6-2 or TRBV6-3 and J is TRBJ2-1; TRBD2 matches at 12 bases. The CDR3 has 17 amino acids. The germline V gene has CDR1 MNHEY and CDR2 SVGEGT. V lost 5 bases and J lost 5; bases outside the gene matches: 10. CDR3: CASSPRTSGMHHNEQFF. CDR3 coding DNA: TGTGCCAGCAGTCCTCGGACTAGCGGGATGCACCACAATGAGCAGTTCTTC.

In this sample, this clonotype turned up a few times. The chain recombines TRBV15 with TRBJ1-5; 7 bases align to TRBD1. The CDR3 covers 17 residues. Per germline, CDR1 LNHNV and CDR2 YYDKDF (reference sequence). The V and J ends lost 2 bases and 4 bases, in that order; junction bases with no gene match: 11. CDR3 nucleotides: TGTGCCACCAGCAGATTTACGACAGGGAGGTCAAATCAGCCCCAGCATTTT. This sequence encodes CATSRFTTGRSNQPQHF.